This passage covers 10 T cell receptor beta chains from one sample sequenced in a study of Graves' ophthalmopathy and Graves' hyperthyroidism. Beta-chain TCR CDR3 regions were amplified from RNA transcripts. First-round RT-PCR relied on HTBI primers, and a second-round multiplex PCR came next. TCRdb passed the multiplex PCR reads through MiXCR, listing each CDR3 protein once. The sample holds hundreds of thousands of distinct CDR3 sequences; about 20% are singletons and the top ten take roughly 6.9%. Sequencing was carried out using peripheral blood. The receptors come from a woman between 18 and 30 years old with stable Graves' hyperthyroidism. Some clones in this sample may be carry-over from other donors' samples.

This clonotype has at least ten counts. This sequence joins TRBV7-9 and TRBJ2-2, with D perhaps TRBD1 or TRBD2 (5 bases each). V was clipped by 5 bases and J by 2 bases, with 9 bases between them. The CDR3 is made up of 14 amino acids. CDR1 and CDR2 from the germline V gene are SEHNR and FQNEAQ (reference sequence). CDR3 loop: CASSLRDNTGELFF. CDR3 coding DNA: TGTGCCAGCAGCCTAAGGGACAACACCGGGGAGCTGTTTTTT.

The table lists this clonotype with many counts. The J gene is TRBJ2-7, the V gene TRBV10-3, with 12 bases matching TRBD2. CDR3 length: 16 amino acids. V dropped 3 bases and J dropped 3; count of bases not matched to a gene: 6. Germline V gene sequence: CDR1 ENHRY, CDR2 SYGVKD. The CDR3 here is CAISDVLAGGNYEQYF. The CDR3 DNA reads as TGTGCCATCAGTGACGTACTAGCGGGGGGCAACTACGAGCAGTACTTC.

The chain joins TRBV19 to TRBJ1-6; TRBD1 is a possible D gene (5 bases). Germline CDR1 LNHDA, CDR2 SQIVND (reference sequence). V shed 6 bases and J shed 5 bases, with 8 bases lying between them. The CDR3 loop spans 13 amino acids. The CDR3 nucleotides are TGTGCCAGTAGCGGCAGGGATAATTCACCCCTCCACTTT. It encodes CASSGRDNSPLHF.

This clonotype was seen many times. The V gene is TRBV29-1, the J gene TRBJ1-1; D possibly corresponds to TRBD1 (6 bases). Trimming left V 2 bases short and J 2 bases short, with 18 bases between. From germline, CDR1 is SQVTM and CDR2 ANQGSEA. This CDR3 has 16 amino acids. CDR3 residues: CSVERGGPLANTEAFF. The CDR3 nucleotides read TGCAGCGTTGAAAGGGGGGGACCTTTAGCAAACACTGAAGCTTTCTTT.

This rearrangement joins TRBV12-3 or TRBV12-4 to TRBJ2-5; tentatively, D is TRBD2 (5 bases). CDR3 length equals 14 residues. The germline V and J ends were trimmed by 8 bases and 1 base, with 14 bases remaining between them. CDR3 sequence: CASGPAGGQETQYF. CDR3 in DNA: TGTGCCAGCGGCCCCGCGGGTGGCCAAGAGACCCAGTACTTC.

This chain connects TRBV30 to TRBJ1-1, with TRBD1 matching 11 bases. V lost 5 bases to trimming and J lost 4 bases; unmatched junction nucleotides: 3. Germline loops: CDR1 GTSNPN, CDR2 SVGIG (reference sequence). The CDR3 has 13 residues. The CDR3, as DNA: TGTGCCTGGTCCGGGACAGGGGGCACTGAAGCTTTCTTT. Translated: CAWSGTGGTEAFF.

The table lists this clonotype with many counts. The genes are TRBV30 and TRBJ1-1, with 8 bases matching TRBD1. The V segment lost 2 bases and the J segment 12 bases; nucleotides outside the gene matches: 11. CDR3 size: 13 residues. The germline V gene encodes CDR1 GTSNPN and CDR2 SVGIG (reference sequence). CDR3 nucleotide sequence: TGTGCCTGGAGTATACCTCGGACAGGGAAGACTTTCTTT. It encodes CAWSIPRTGKTFF.

The table lists this clonotype with a count of one. The V gene is TRBV10-3, the J gene TRBJ1-3, with TRBD1 as a possible D gene (5 bases). Trimming shortened V by 0 bases and J by 0 bases, and 9 bases separated the two germline ends. The germline gives CDR1 ENHRY, CDR2 SYGVKD. The CDR3 loop spans 16 amino acids. CDR3 bases: TGTGCCATCAGTGAGTCGGGGCTGAACTCTGGAAACACCATATATTTT. Amino acid sequence: CAISESGLNSGNTIYF.

The chain couples TRBV20-1 to TRBJ1-5; tentative D call: TRBD1 (5 bases). Trimming cost V 0 bases and J 2 bases, with 14 bases left between them. Germline assignment: CDR1 DFQATT and CDR2 SNEGSKA (reference sequence). The CDR3 extends over 16 amino acids. The CDR3 DNA is TGCAGTGCTAGAGAGGGACCGGGAGGAGGCAATCAGCCCCAGCATTTT. This codes for CSAREGPGGGNQPQHF.

This clonotype was observed at least ten times. The chain combines TRBV6-1 with TRBJ2-5; no clear D. Germline lookup yields CDR1 MNHNS and CDR2 SASEGT. The CDR3 is made up of 13 amino acids. The V gene lost 8 bases and the J gene lost 1 base, with 11 bases spanning the gap. The CDR3 spells CASRAAAQETQYF. The CDR3, as DNA: TGTGCCAGCCGGGCGGCAGCCCAAGAGACCCAGTACTTC.